These 29 T cell receptor beta chains came from one sample sequenced in a study of OX40 agonist ivuxolimab in advanced cancers. Assay used: immunoSEQ multiplex PCR; TCRdb lists only in-frame clones, some missing. The sample yields about 62,000 clones, less than 85% seen once. The sequences come from CD4+ or CD8+ T cells sorted from blood, collected in a trial of the OX40 agonist ivuxolimab. The receptors derive from an adult with an advanced solid tumor such as melanoma, head and neck, liver or kidney cancer.

The chain carries TRBV19 and TRBJ1-1; a possible D gene is TRBD1 (5 bases). The ends were cut back, 10 bases at V and 4 bases at J, with 13 bases in the middle. CDR3 length: 12 residues. Germline V gene lookup returns CDR1 LNHDA and CDR2 SQIVND (reference sequence). DNA of the CDR3: TGTGCCACCCGGAGGGGTACCACTGAAGCTTTCTTT. It encodes CATRRGTTEAFF.

The chain couples TRBV6-5 to TRBJ1-3, with D hard to call. This CDR3 comprises 15 residues. With 4 bases removed from V and 1 base from J, the gap between germline ends came to 11 bases. Germline V gives CDR1 MNHEY, CDR2 SVGAGI. The DNA for the CDR3 is TGTGCCAGCAGTTTGGCCACAGATTCTGGAAACACCATATATTTT. Protein: CASSLATDSGNTIYF.

This rearrangement joins TRBV5-5 to TRBJ2-5; D remains ambiguous. From germline, CDR1 is SGHKS and CDR2 YYEKEE (reference sequence). This CDR3 has 11 residues. V gave up 5 bases and J gave up 0 bases, with 2 bases separating them. CDR3 residues: CASRDQETQYF. As DNA, the CDR3 is TGTGCCAGCAGGGACCAAGAGACCCAGTACTTC.

This chain uses TRBV28 with TRBJ1-6; 8 bases are a match to TRBD1. Germline V gene sequence: CDR1 MDHEN, CDR2 SYDVKM. J was trimmed by 8 bases and V by 8 bases; bases with no gene match: 2. The CDR3 is made up of 12 amino acids. CDR3 sequence (DNA): TGTGCCAGCGGACAGGGAGATTCACCCCTCCACTTT. It codes for CASGQGDSPLHF.

The V call is TRBV11-2, the J call TRBJ2-5; 14 bases align to TRBD2. The CDR3 has 14 residues. V lost 8 bases to trimming and J lost 3 bases; unmatched junction nucleotides: 2. CDR1 and CDR2 from the germline V gene are SGHAT and FQNNGV. This CDR3 is CASETSGGEETQYF. Written as DNA, the CDR3 is TGTGCCAGCGAGACTAGCGGGGGGGAAGAGACCCAGTACTTC.

The chain combines TRBV19 with TRBJ2-7; 8 nucleotides agree with TRBD1. Losses at the gene ends were 4 bases for V and 0 bases for J; bases not matched to a gene: 11. This CDR3 comprises 17 residues. The germline gives CDR1 LNHDA, CDR2 SQIVND (reference sequence). CDR3 residues: CASSTRVQGVGSYEQYF. CDR3 bases: TGTGCCAGTAGTACAAGGGTACAGGGGGTTGGCTCCTACGAGCAGTACTTC.

V usage is TRBV18 and J usage is TRBJ1-6; D remains unclear. Trimming left V 3 bases short and J 10 bases short, with 16 bases between. Germline assignment: CDR1 KGHSH and CDR2 LQKENI. The CDR3 contains 15 residues. CDR3 residues: CASSPSSGFYSPLHF. The CDR3, as DNA: TGTGCCAGCTCACCGTCTTCGGGGTTTTACTCACCCCTCCACTTT. Full variable domain (missing parts from reference TRBV18 and TRBJ1-6): NAGVMQNPRHLVRRRGQEARLRCSPMKGHSHVYWYRQLPEEGLKFMVYLQKENIIDESGMPKERFSAEFPKEGPSILRIQQVVRGDSAAYFCASSPSSGFYSPLHFGNGTRLTVT.

The rearrangement uses TRBV4-1 and TRBJ2-1; D uncertain. V was trimmed by 3 bases and J by 4 bases, leaving 13 bases between them. Germline CDR1 reads MGHRA; CDR2 reads YSYEKL. This CDR3 contains 15 residues. Written as DNA, the CDR3 is TGCGCCAGCAGCCAGATATGGCGGCTGTACAATGAGCAGTTCTTC. Protein sequence: CASSQIWRLYNEQFF.

A word on this clone: The sample holds other DNA sequences that translate to the same CDR3. V gene TRBV7-2 combines with J gene TRBJ1-5; 8 bases map to TRBD1. This CDR3 spans 14 amino acids. V trimming: 4 bases; J trimming: 2 bases; junction bases outside the gene matches: 1. CDR1 and CDR2 from the germline V gene are SGHTA and FQGNSA. CDR3 nucleotide sequence: TGTGCCAGCAGCTCACAGGGGGGCAATCAGCCCCAGCATTTT. As protein: CASSSQGGNQPQHF.

V is TRBV6-1 and J is TRBJ2-7, with no clear D. V lost 4 bases and J 0 bases, leaving 16 bases between the germline ends. The CDR3 has 16 amino acids. In germline, CDR1 is MNHNS, CDR2 SASEGT. CDR3 bases: TGTGCCAGCAGTGGAGTAGTCGGGCAGCTCTCCTACGAGCAGTACTTC. Translation: CASSGVVGQLSYEQYF.

This clone has just one count. This same CDR3 is encoded by further DNA sequences in the sample. CDR3 protein: CASSLGGGRGREQYF. DNA of the CDR3: TGTGCCAGCAGCTTGGGTGGGGGCAGGGGGCGCGAGCAGTACTTC. The chain is built from TRBV5-4 and TRBJ2-7; 8 bases are a match to TRBD1. In germline, CDR1 is SGHNT, CDR2 YYREEE (reference sequence). The CDR3 totals 15 residues. V was pared by 0 bases and J by 6 bases, with 8 bases of the junction left unmatched.

The chain is built from TRBV28 and TRBJ1-2, with 10 nucleotides matching TRBD1. V shed 10 bases and J 8 bases; nucleotides not matched to a gene: 13. The CDR3 consists of 14 residues. Germline-derived CDR1 and CDR2 are MDHEN and SYDVKM. CDR3 bases: TGTGCCACCCTTCTACGACAGGGGGCATCAGGCTACACCTTC. This translates into CATLLRQGASGYTF.

The chain combines TRBV7-9 with TRBJ1-4; TRBD1 might be the D (6 bases). CDR1 SEHNR and CDR2 FQNEAQ come from the germline V gene (reference sequence). This CDR3 is 15 amino acids long. The V end lost 5 bases, the J end lost 5 bases, and 15 bases lay between the germline ends. The CDR3: CASSPQGTVNEKLFF. The CDR3 DNA reads as TGTGCCAGCAGCCCCCAGGGGACGGTGAATGAAAAACTGTTTTTT.

This clone appeared once. The V call is TRBV12-5, the J call TRBJ2-3; 7 bases are shared with TRBD2. Trimming took 8 bases from V and 0 from J; bases not matched to a gene: 8. The CDR3 consists of 15 residues. Per germline, CDR1 LGHNT and CDR2 FRNRAP. The CDR3 spells CASTGEGLSTDTQYF. CDR3 coding DNA: TGTGCTAGTACGGGGGAGGGCCTCAGCACAGATACGCAGTATTTT.

This clone was counted once. The chain has TRBV5-6 and TRBJ1-4; D is perhaps TRBD1 (5 bases). V gave up 4 bases and J gave up 5 bases, with 18 bases separating them. CDR1 is SGHDT, CDR2 YYEEEE, per germline. The CDR3 covers 16 residues. The CDR3 reads CASSTGTTGKNEKLFF. The CDR3 nucleotides read TGTGCCAGCAGCACTGGGACTACAGGAAAGAATGAAAAACTGTTTTTT.

This clone was seen only a few times. The genes are TRBV2 and TRBJ2-3, with D possibly matching TRBD1 (5 bases). Germline CDR1 SNHLY, CDR2 FYNNEI. This CDR3 has 16 amino acids. Trimming took off 2 bases at V and 2 bases at J, with 14 bases between the two ends. The CDR3 sequence is CASSEIDRVATDTQYF. The CDR3 DNA follows: TGTGCCAGCAGTGAAATCGACAGAGTCGCCACAGATACGCAGTATTTT.

The chain couples TRBV10-3 to TRBJ1-3, with D perhaps TRBD1 (5 bases). CDR3 length: 13 residues. The germline V gene has CDR1 ENHRY and CDR2 SYGVKD. V gave up 2 bases and J gave up 6 bases, with 8 bases separating them. CDR3 loop: CAISEMGQNTIYF. CDR3 DNA: TGTGCCATCAGTGAGATGGGGCAAAACACCATATATTTT.

The chain employs TRBV7-3 and TRBJ2-3; 10 nucleotides match TRBD2. J lost 2 bases, V lost 4 bases, and 9 bases had no gene match. The CDR3 is 17 residues long. From germline, CDR1 is SGHTA and CDR2 FQGTGA. The CDR3 nucleotides are TGTGCCAGCAGCTCTGGGATGCTAGCGGGGGACACAGATACGCAGTATTTT. Amino acid sequence: CASSSGMLAGDTDTQYF.

V is TRBV7-9 and J is TRBJ2-3; TRBD2 matches at 7 bases. In germline, CDR1 is SEHNR, CDR2 FQNEAQ (reference sequence). V trimming: 1 base; J trimming: 1 base; junction bases outside the gene matches: 5. This CDR3 is built from 16 residues. CDR3 nucleotides: TGTGCCAGCAGCTTAGTGCTGGGAGGGGGCACAGATACGCAGTATTTT. Translated, it gives CASSLVLGGGTDTQYF.

The rearrangement joins TRBV7-9 to TRBJ2-7; maybe TRBD1 (6 bases). The CDR3 spans 16 residues. Germline V lookup: CDR1 SEHNR, CDR2 FQNEAQ (reference sequence). Trimming left V 5 bases short and J 0 bases short, with 17 bases between. CDR3 in amino acids: CASSPNTGTLSYEQYF. In DNA form, the CDR3 reads TGTGCCAGCAGCCCGAATACAGGGACCCTCTCCTACGAGCAGTACTTC.

V is TRBV14 and J is TRBJ2-1; TRBD2 matches 8 bases. With V trimmed by 5 bases and J by 4 bases, 4 bases remained unmatched. The CDR3 is 14 residues long. CDR1 is SGHDN and CDR2 is FVKESK in the germline V gene. CDR3: CASSSLAEYNEQFF. CDR3 coding DNA: TGTGCCAGCAGCTCACTAGCGGAGTACAATGAGCAGTTCTTC.

The rearrangement joins TRBV5-1 to TRBJ2-7; 10 nucleotides align to TRBD2. This CDR3 is built from 15 residues. Trimming at V came to 4 bases and at J to 2 bases, leaving 6 bases not matched to a gene. CDR1 and CDR2 from the germline V gene are SGHRS and YFSETQ. The CDR3 nucleotides are TGCGCCAGCAGCGGGCGACTAGCGGGTGCCTACGAGCAGTACTTC. Its translation: CASSGRLAGAYEQYF.

This clone was recorded only once. The genes are TRBV2 and TRBJ2-7, with 9 nucleotides matching TRBD1. This CDR3 spans 14 amino acids. Germline loops: CDR1 SNHLY, CDR2 FYNNEI. Trimming cost V 5 bases and J 4 bases; bases outside gene matches: 6. CDR3 DNA: TGTGCCAGCAGTACCGGGACAGGGCGATACGAGCAGTACTTC. Translated: CASSTGTGRYEQYF. The full variable domain, completed using reference TRBV2 and TRBJ2-7, is EPEVTQTPSHQVTQMGQEVILRCVPISNHLYFYWYRQILGQKVEFLVSFYNNEISEKSEIFDDQFSVERPDGSNFTLKIRSTKLEDSAMYFCASSTGTGRYEQYFGPGTRLTVT.

The chain is built from TRBV28 and TRBJ2-1; 10 bases are a match to TRBD1. The CDR3 covers 15 residues. CDR1 is MDHEN and CDR2 is SYDVKM in the germline V gene. Trimming at V came to 1 base and at J to 7 bases, leaving 4 bases not matched to a gene. The CDR3 DNA reads TGTGCCAGCAGTTTATTTAGGGACAGGGGTAATGAGCAGTTCTTC. Protein: CASSLFRDRGNEQFF.

V gene TRBV5-4 combines with J gene TRBJ2-1, with D perhaps assigned TRBD1 or TRBD2 (6 bases each). Germline CDR1 reads SGHNT; CDR2 reads YYREEE (reference sequence). The CDR3 spans 16 residues. V lost 4 bases to trimming and J lost 5 bases, with 19 bases between them. The CDR3 DNA reads TGTGCCAGCAGCCCCCCCAGGACGGGGGACAACAATGAGCAGTTCTTC. Translating it yields CASSPPRTGDNNEQFF.

This clone has just a few counts. V gene TRBV7-2 combines with J gene TRBJ2-1, with TRBD1 identical over 9 bases. This CDR3 is built from 15 residues. The V gene's germline CDR1 is SGHTA and CDR2 FQGNSA. V dropped 5 bases and J dropped 4; count of bases not matched to a gene: 6. CDR3 sequence: CASSLGQGGYNEQFF. The CDR3 nucleotides are TGTGCCAGCAGCCTGGGACAGGGTGGATACAATGAGCAGTTCTTC.

The chain recombines TRBV5-1 with TRBJ2-7; D is uncertain. Germline-derived CDR1 and CDR2 are SGHRS and YFSETQ. Trimming removed 0 bases at V and 2 bases at J, with 15 bases between. The CDR3 totals 16 residues. CDR3 amino acids: CASSLAYLRPPYEQYF. For the CDR3, the DNA is TGCGCCAGCAGCTTGGCCTATTTACGGCCCCCCTACGAGCAGTACTTC.

CDR3 DNA sequence: TGTGCCTGGAACGGGGGGGGCAATCAGCCCCAGCATTTT. It codes for CAWNGGGNQPQHF. V gene TRBV30 combines with J gene TRBJ1-5; D may be TRBD1 (5 bases). This CDR3 contains 13 residues. The V and J ends lost 4 bases and 2 bases respectively, with 9 bases between them. Germline V gives CDR1 GTSNPN, CDR2 SVGIG (reference sequence).

The chain is built from TRBV19 and TRBJ1-4; D possibly corresponds to TRBD1 (5 bases). Looked up from germline, CDR1 is LNHDA and CDR2 is SQIVND (reference sequence). This CDR3 has 13 amino acids. The V and J ends lost 5 bases and 7 bases respectively, with 11 bases between them. CDR3 sequence (DNA): TGTGCCAGTAGTCAGTGGGACGGTGAAAAACTGTTTTTT. This gives the protein CASSQWDGEKLFF.